This T cell receptor beta chain emerged from a study of blood T cell repertoires in COVID-19 (dated by TCRdb to 2018 to 2020). Context from the whole study: Samples from collaborators originated in the United States, Italy and Spain and spanned both the acute and convalescent phases of COVID-19. The prospective study material was composed of cDNA or gDNA derived from T cells, B-cell-depleted T cells, or PBMCs. The dataset comprised deeply sampled blood TCRbeta repertoires from subjects exposed to, actively infected with, or recovered from COVID-19. The repertoires were released in a freely available public database meant as a resource for research on the immune response to SARS-CoV-2. Samples were obtained from the ongoing ImmuneRACE study (first 160 participants) and from 1,254 subjects provided by 6 global collaborators. A de-identified subject ID, COVID-19 status, age in years and sex were almost always included in the sample metadata. Where available, HLA class I and class II types were taken from metadata supplied by the sample provider and were not determined by assay-based typing. Broader findings and caveats from the paper: Clinical and demographic metadata were provided uncurated, with the amount varying by source and participant.

The immunoSEQ Assay, a bias-controlled multiplex PCR, was used to amplify TCRbeta CDR3 regions from genomic DNA. For the original study's pipeline: Within the assay, amplification of reference gene primers was used to estimate how many nucleated cells each sample contained. To quantify the absolute abundance of each unique TCRbeta CDR3 rearrangement, sequence reads were collapsed and filtered. For each sample, productive Simpson clonality was calculated as the square root of Simpson's diversity index across productive rearrangements. The table comes from immuneACCESS by way of TCRdb, which keeps in-frame sequences with V and J called. Part of the clones is missing from these tables; in studies checked, under half for an unresolved V gene and the rest for unknown reasons. The DNA gave D and trimming, while V, J and clone size come from that table. Here the sample has under 30,000 clones; 75% to 90% occur a single time. Roughly 15% of the sample belongs to the ten largest clones.

Each collaborating institution followed its own protocols to collect whole blood in K2EDTA tubes. For TCRbeta analysis, collaborators shipped samples as frozen whole blood, isolated PBMCs, or DNA extracted from either of those sample types. A word on this clone: The antigen it recognizes is unknown. No qualities accompany the bases; no much larger clone lies one base away.

For this chain, trimming is 5 bases at the V end and 7 bases at the J end, and the number of junction bases without a gene match is 5. Spanning cysteine to phenylalanine, the CDR3 consists of 13 amino acids. The DNA shown is the 39-base CDR3, in frame from base 1. Taken from the germline V gene (reference sequence), the CDR1 and CDR2 loops are WNHNN and SYGVQD. This sequence originates from a man older than 75 with acute or convalescent COVID-19. The source material was peripheral blood. Recombination connected TRBV10-1 to TRBJ2-1; TRBD1 fits 7 bases in the junction. In nucleotides, the sequence is TGCGCCAGCAGTACAGGGGCGGCTAATGAGCAGTTCTTC. Its protein product is CASSTGAANEQFF.